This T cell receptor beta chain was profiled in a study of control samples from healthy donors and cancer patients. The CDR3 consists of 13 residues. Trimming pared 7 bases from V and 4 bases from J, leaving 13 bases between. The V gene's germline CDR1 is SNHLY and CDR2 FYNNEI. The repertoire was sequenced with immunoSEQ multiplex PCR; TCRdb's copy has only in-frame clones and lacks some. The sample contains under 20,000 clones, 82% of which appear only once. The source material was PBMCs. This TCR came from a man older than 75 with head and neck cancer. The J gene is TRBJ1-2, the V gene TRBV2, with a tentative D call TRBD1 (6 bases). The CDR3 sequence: CASNSGVGYGYTF. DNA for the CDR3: TGTGCCAGCAATTCAGGGGTTGGCTATGGCTACACCTTC.